The clone carrying this TCR beta chain has more than one count but fewer than ten. What it recognizes is unknown. CDR1 is MGHRA, CDR2 YSYEKL, per germline. The CDR3 runs 12 residues. Trimming shortened V by 1 base and J by 8 bases, and 5 bases separated the two germline ends. The sample belongs to a study of cytomegalovirus exposure and HLA in healthy donors. Findings of the study overall: Donors belonging to an Asian-associated ancestry cluster reportedly showed fewer N-insertions in productive TCRs than the 666-donor mean, according to what a later analysis found.

PCR primers comprised 60 Vbeta and 13 Jbeta primers. Using immunoSEQ multiplex PCR, the repertoire was profiled, and TCRdb retains in-frame clones only, with some absent. The profile shows some 84,000 clones, roughly 63% of them singletons. The V call is TRBV4-1, the J call TRBJ1-4, with D unclear. The clonotype comes from a woman aged 40 to 50 in good health and CMV-seropositive. The sample comprised PBMCs. Here the CDR3 reads CASSQASEKLFF. The CDR3 nucleotides are TGCGCCAGCAGCCAAGCATCCGAAAAACTGTTTTTT.